This T cell receptor (beta chain) emerged from a study of vaccination and CD4 T cells after COVID-19. The CDR3 contains 14 residues. Trimming left V 5 bases short and J 3 bases short, with 13 bases between. In germline, CDR1 is MNHEY, CDR2 SMNVEV (reference sequence). Sequencing of DNA taken from cultured CD4+ T cells relied on the Oncomine TCR Beta short-read assay. TCRdb ran MiXCR on the PCR reads and lists one entry per CDR3 protein. The sample lists over 14,000 distinct CDR3 sequences, roughly 61% occurring once. Notes on the study in general: The study found that a median about 85% of reactive clones in convalescent patients appeared only post-vaccination. In convalescent patients, 304 of 307 vaccine-specific clones were mono-reactive for SARS-CoV-2 spike.

Note on this clonotype: Its target is not known.

The treatment: approximately 10-day PBMC culture with coronavirus spike peptide pools or control peptides (ViraFEST assay). US Alpha, Beta and Delta variants postdated the positive PCR dates, which ran from March to December 2020. The sequence derives from a human donor who had recovered from COVID-19. The sequenced material came from CD4+ T cells from blood, cultured in vitro. The chain recombines TRBV27 with TRBJ1-2, with D possibly TRBD1 on 6 matching bases. CDR3 in amino acids: CASSPTGQHYGYTF. The DNA for the CDR3 is TGTGCCAGCAGTCCAACTGGACAGCACTATGGCTACACCTTC.